The rows below give T cell receptor beta chains drawn from one sample of a study of PD-1 blockade in classical Hodgkin lymphoma. Assay used: immunoSEQ multiplex PCR; TCRdb lists only in-frame clones, some missing. The data hold roughly 60,000 clones, with about nine tenths observed a single time. The input for sequencing was peripheral blood mononuclear cells (PBMCs), taken at baseline. These receptors were obtained from a human donor with classical Hodgkin lymphoma. Each CDR3 is given with its conserved first and last residue. Each record gives: V gene, J gene, D gene, clone size, CDR3 protein, CDR3 DNA. A D gene is named only where the DNA matches it firmly. The size of a clone is reported for some rows only, either as once, few or many, or as a class for expanded clones.

TRBV6-1	TRBJ2-7	-	-	CASSEFPDSYEQYF	TGTGCCAGCAGTGAGTTTCCTGATTCCTACGAGCAGTACTTC
TRBV2	TRBJ2-1	-	-	CASTAGQPNNEQFF	TGTGCCAGCACGGCGGGACAGCCAAACAATGAGCAGTTCTTC
TRBV29-1	TRBJ1-4	-	-	CSVGFPATNEKLFF	TGCAGCGTTGGGTTCCCGGCAACTAATGAAAAACTGTTTTTT
TRBV18	TRBJ1-5	-	-	CASSRGERQPQHF	TGTGCCAGCTCACGAGGGGAACGTCAGCCCCAGCATTTT
TRBV15	TRBJ1-5	TRBD1	-	CATPPEGATQPQHF	TGTGCCACCCCCCCGGAGGGGGCAACGCAGCCCCAGCATTTT
TRBV6-1	TRBJ1-1	-	once	CASLARRGAEAFF	TGTGCCAGCCTAGCTAGACGTGGGGCTGAAGCTTTCTTT
TRBV6-6	TRBJ2-5	-	-	CASRDSSKETQYF	TGTGCCAGCAGGGACTCTAGTAAAGAGACCCAGTACTTC
TRBV10-1	TRBJ1-6	-	-	CASSDRGSPLHF	TGCGCCAGCAGCGATCGGGGTTCACCCCTCCACTTT
TRBV28	TRBJ2-2	TRBD2	-	CASSLRTSGMQTGELFF	TGTGCCAGCAGTCTCCGGACTAGCGGGATGCAGACCGGGGAGCTGTTTTTT
TRBV7-6	TRBJ2-3	TRBD2	few	CASGLAGEMDTQYF	TGTGCGTCCGGACTAGCGGGGGAGATGGATACGCAGTATTTT
TRBV21-1	TRBJ1-3	-	-	CASSTTNRGSTDGNTIYF	TGTGCCAGCAGCACGACAAACAGGGGGTCTACCGACGGGAACACCATATATTTT
TRBV28	TRBJ1-1	-	few	CASSLDIRGREAFF	TGTGCCAGCAGTTTAGATATCCGGGGACGGGAAGCTTTCTTT
TRBV27	TRBJ2-6	-	-	CASSLLEGGANVLTF	TGTGCCAGCAGTTTATTGGAGGGAGGGGCCAACGTCCTGACTTTC
TRBV11-3	TRBJ2-1	-	-	CASSQVDNEQFF	TGTGCCAGCAGCCAGGTGGACAATGAGCAGTTCTTC
TRBV2	TRBJ2-5	-	-	CASRTGSRETQYF	TGTGCCAGCAGAACAGGGTCAAGGGAGACCCAGTACTTC
TRBV5-1	TRBJ2-3	-	-	CASSINRLGGNTQYF	TGCGCCAGCAGCATAAATCGGCTAGGCGGGAATACGCAGTATTTT
TRBV9	TRBJ2-1	TRBD2	-	CASSPLAGGSNEQFF	TGTGCCAGCAGCCCGCTAGCGGGGGGGTCCAATGAGCAGTTCTTC
TRBV6-6	TRBJ1-5	-	few	CASSYNQELSLSQHF	TGTGCCAGCAGTTACAATCAGGAGCTCTCCTTATCCCAGCATTTT
TRBV9	TRBJ1-3	-	-	CASSVIADSSGNTIYF	TGTGCCAGCAGCGTAATCGCAGATAGCTCTGGAAACACCATATATTTT
TRBV5-4	TRBJ2-5	-	-	CASSLVGSQETQYF	TGTGCCAGCAGCTTGGTCGGGTCCCAAGAGACCCAGTACTTC
TRBV14	TRBJ2-1	TRBD2	-	CASSLAGATNEQFF	TGTGCCAGCAGTTTAGCGGGAGCAACAAATGAGCAGTTCTTC
TRBV5-4	TRBJ2-5	-	-	CASSLAREGEETQYF	TGTGCCAGCAGCTTGGCCCGGGAAGGGGAAGAGACCCAGTACTTC